This is a list of T cell receptor beta chains from one sample in a study of monozygotic twins with inflammatory bowel disease. TCRdb re-called the 5' RACE reads and catalogs CDR3 proteins one per entry, DNA excluded. The table for this sample gives about 41,000 distinct CDR3 sequences. Sequenced sample: blood. These receptors all stem from a human donor with ulcerative colitis or Crohn's disease, or a healthy co-twin of an affected twin (not recorded which). CDR3s include the opening cysteine and the closing phenylalanine or tryptophan.

TRBV6-1	TRBJ2-7	CASRWDSTSYEQYF
TRBV4-3	TRBJ2-3	CASSQGQSGTQYF
TRBV20-1	TRBJ2-5	CSARMGGAFQETQYF
TRBV14	TRBJ1-1	CASSRTGPGGRTEAFF
TRBV6-5	TRBJ2-1	CASSYSLPSGIYNEQFF
TRBV5-1	TRBJ2-3	CASSLGQGGSRTDTQYF
TRBV2	TRBJ2-1	CASSDYRTAHEQFF
TRBV7-2	TRBJ1-2	CASSLGDRAYGYTF
TRBV7-9	TRBJ2-3	CASSLVGTRDTQYF
TRBV7-7	TRBJ1-4	CASSAGTREGEKLFF
TRBV20-1	TRBJ1-1	CSAYSQRGNTEAFF
TRBV3-1	TRBJ2-2	CASSQDGIFGELFF
TRBV27	TRBJ1-2	CASTALPGANYGYTF
TRBV28	TRBJ1-6	CASSSPIGSYSPLHF
TRBV24-1	TRBJ2-3	CATSGSTDTQYF
TRBV20-1	TRBJ2-1	CSASDAGGPDNEQFF
TRBV19	TRBJ1-6	CASRDRDSPLHF
TRBV20-1	TRBJ1-6	CSAKPPGDSPLHF
TRBV6-5	TRBJ1-3	CASSYGPHSGNTIYF
TRBV3-1	TRBJ2-1	CASSGIGAEEQFF
TRBV12-3/TRBV12-4	TRBJ1-5	CASSYANQPQHF
TRBV5-1	TRBJ2-3	CASSVRGDTDTQYF
TRBV5-6	TRBJ1-1	CASSLPSRGAEAFF
TRBV18	TRBJ1-1	CASSPTVGTEAFF